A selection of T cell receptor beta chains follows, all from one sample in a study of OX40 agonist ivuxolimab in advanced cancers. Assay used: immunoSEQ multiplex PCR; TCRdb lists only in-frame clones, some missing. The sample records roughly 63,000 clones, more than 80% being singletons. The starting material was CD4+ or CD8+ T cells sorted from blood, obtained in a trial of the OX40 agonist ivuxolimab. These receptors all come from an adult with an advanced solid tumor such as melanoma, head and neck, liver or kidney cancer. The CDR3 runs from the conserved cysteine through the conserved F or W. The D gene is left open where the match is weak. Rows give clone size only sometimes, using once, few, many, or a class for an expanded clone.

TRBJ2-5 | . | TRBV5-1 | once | CASSLFSYQETQYF | TGCGCCAGCAGCTTGTTTTCGTACCAAGAGACCCAGTACTTC
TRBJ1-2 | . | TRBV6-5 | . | CASWGGNYGYTF | TGTGCCAGCTGGGGGGGCAACTATGGCTACACCTTC
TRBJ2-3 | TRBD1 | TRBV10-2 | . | CASDPDRGRAGTQYF | TGCGCCAGCGACCCGGACAGGGGGCGAGCCGGTACGCAGTATTTT
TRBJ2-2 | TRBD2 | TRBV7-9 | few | CASSPRTSVLNTGELFF | TGTGCCAGCAGCCCTAGGACTAGCGTGCTAAACACCGGGGAGCTGTTTTTT
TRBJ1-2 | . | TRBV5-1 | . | CASSSAGIYGYTF | TGCGCCAGCAGCTCCGCAGGCATCTATGGCTACACCTTC
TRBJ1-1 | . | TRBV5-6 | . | CASSGGPMNTEAFF | TGTGCCAGCAGTGGGGGTCCTATGAACACTGAAGCTTTCTTT
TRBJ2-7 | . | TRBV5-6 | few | CASSLREPGSYEQYF | TGTGCCAGCAGCTTGAGGGAGCCAGGTTCCTACGAGCAGTACTTC
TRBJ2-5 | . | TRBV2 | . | CASLEREETQYF | TGTGCCAGCCTCGAAAGGGAAGAGACCCAGTACTTC
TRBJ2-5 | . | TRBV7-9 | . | CASSLPGWTEETQYF | TGTGCCAGCAGCCTACCTGGGTGGACAGAAGAGACCCAGTACTTC
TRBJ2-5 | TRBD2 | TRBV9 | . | CASSDGSSGGGQETQYF | TGTGCCAGCAGCGACGGGAGCAGCGGGGGGGGACAAGAGACCCAGTACTTC
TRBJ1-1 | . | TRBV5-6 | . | CASSLGTEAFF | TGTGCCAGCAGCTTGGGGACTGAAGCTTTCTTT
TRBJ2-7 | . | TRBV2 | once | CASSVGPFPYEQYF | TGTGCCAGCAGTGTTGGGCCCTTTCCCTACGAGCAGTACTTC
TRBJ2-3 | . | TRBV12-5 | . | CASGWGTDTQYF | TGTGCTAGTGGTTGGGGCACAGATACGCAGTATTTT
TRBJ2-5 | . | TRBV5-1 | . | CASSLVLLEGTQYF | TGCGCCAGCAGCTTGGTACTCCTGGAGGGGACCCAGTACTTC
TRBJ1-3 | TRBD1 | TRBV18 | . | CASSRQGDTGNTIYF | TGTGCCAGCTCACGCCAGGGGGATACTGGAAACACCATATATTTT
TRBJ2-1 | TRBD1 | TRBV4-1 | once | CASSQMDRGNEQFF | TGCGCCAGCAGCCAAATGGACAGGGGGAATGAGCAGTTCTTC
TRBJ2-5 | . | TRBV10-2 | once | CASSESGEGQETQYF | TGCGCCAGCAGTGAGTCGGGAGAGGGGCAGGAGACCCAGTACTTC
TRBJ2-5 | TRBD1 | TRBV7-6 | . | CASSAQTGGQETQYF | TGTGCCAGCAGCGCCCAAACAGGGGGCCAAGAGACCCAGTACTTC
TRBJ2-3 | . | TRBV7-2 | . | CASSLVSGDTQYF | TGTGCCAGCAGCTTAGTAAGTGGAGATACGCAGTATTTT
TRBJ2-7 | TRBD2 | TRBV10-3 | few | CATRGGSRLASFNEQYF | TGTGCCACAAGGGGAGGCTCACGACTAGCGTCCTTCAACGAGCAGTACTTC
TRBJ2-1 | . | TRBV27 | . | CASSYLGNEQFF | TGTGCCAGCAGTTATTTAGGAAATGAGCAGTTCTTC
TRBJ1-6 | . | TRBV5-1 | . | CASSSHDSTGTNSPLHF | TGCGCCAGCAGCTCACACGATTCGACGGGGACCAATTCACCCCTCCACTTT
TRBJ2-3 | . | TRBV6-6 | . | CASSRSGPDTDTQYF | TGTGCCAGCAGTCGAAGTGGGCCGGACACAGATACGCAGTATTTT
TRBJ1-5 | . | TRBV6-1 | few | CASSEDSHQPQHF | TGTGCCAGCAGTGAAGATTCCCATCAGCCCCAGCATTTT
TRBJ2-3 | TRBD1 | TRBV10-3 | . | CAISPTSGGDADTQYF | TGTGCCATCAGTCCCACCTCAGGGGGAGACGCAGATACGCAGTATTTT
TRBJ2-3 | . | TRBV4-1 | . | CASSLGRADTQYF | TGCGCCAGCAGCCTAGGTAGGGCAGATACGCAGTATTTT
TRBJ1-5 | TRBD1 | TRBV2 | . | CASSGGDRGGGQPQHF | TGTGCCAGCAGTGGGGGGGACAGGGGAGGTGGTCAGCCCCAGCATTTT
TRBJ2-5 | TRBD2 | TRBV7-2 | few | CASSSGLAAQETQYF | TGTGCCAGCAGCTCCGGACTAGCGGCCCAAGAGACCCAGTACTTC
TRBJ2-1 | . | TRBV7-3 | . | CASSFSEGGEQFF | TGTGCCAGCAGCTTTTCTGAGGGAGGAGAGCAGTTCTTC
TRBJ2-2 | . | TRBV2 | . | CASSDRWTGELFF | TGTGCCAGCAGTGATAGATGGACCGGGGAGCTGTTTTTT
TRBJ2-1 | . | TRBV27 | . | CASRPGQSDEQFF | TGTGCCAGCAGGCCCGGACAGTCGGATGAGCAGTTCTTC
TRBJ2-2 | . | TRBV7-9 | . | CASSPDFNTGELFF | TGTGCCAGCAGCCCTGACTTTAACACCGGGGAGCTGTTTTTT
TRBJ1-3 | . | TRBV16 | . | CASSDLAGFGNTIYF | TGTGCCAGCAGCGACCTCGCAGGGTTTGGAAACACCATATATTTT
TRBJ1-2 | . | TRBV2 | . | CASSAERTATTRGYTF | TGTGCCAGCAGCGCTGAAAGGACGGCAACGACCCGTGGCTACACCTTC
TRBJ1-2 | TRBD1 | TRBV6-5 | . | CASSRTGGASAGYTF | TGTGCCAGCAGTCGGACAGGGGGTGCCTCAGCGGGCTACACCTTC
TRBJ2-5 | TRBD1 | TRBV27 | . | CASSLFRTGSQYF | TGTGCCAGCAGTTTATTTCGGACAGGGTCCCAGTACTTC
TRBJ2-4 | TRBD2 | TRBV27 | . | CASRLSGRVREGNIQYF | TGTGCCAGCCGTCTATCGGGAAGGGTACGGGAGGGAAACATTCAGTACTTC
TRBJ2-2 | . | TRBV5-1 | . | CASSLFTSNTGELFF | TGCGCCAGCAGCTTGTTTACCTCGAACACCGGGGAGCTGTTTTTT
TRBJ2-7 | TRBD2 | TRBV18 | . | CASSPSGGAYEQYF | TGTGCCAGCTCACCGAGCGGGGGGGCCTACGAGCAGTACTTC
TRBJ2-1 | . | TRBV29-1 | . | CSVEGRGPYNEQFF | TGCAGCGTTGAGGGCAGGGGACCCTACAATGAGCAGTTCTTC
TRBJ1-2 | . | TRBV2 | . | CASLGNGYTF | TGTGCCAGCCTAGGGAACGGCTACACCTTC
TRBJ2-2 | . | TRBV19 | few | CASSTGIDTGELFF | TGTGCCAGTAGTACAGGCATTGACACCGGGGAGCTGTTTTTT
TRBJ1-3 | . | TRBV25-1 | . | CASSEYSTLSGNTIYF | TGTGCCAGCAGTGAATATAGTACACTCTCTGGAAACACCATATATTTT
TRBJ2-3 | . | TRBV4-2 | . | CASSQDFGSEMSTDTQYF | TGTGCCAGCAGCCAAGATTTTGGTAGCGAAATGAGCACAGATACGCAGTATTTT
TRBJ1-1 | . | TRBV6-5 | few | CASSWEVGMNTEAFF | TGTGCCAGCAGTTGGGAAGTAGGGATGAACACTGAAGCTTTCTTT